One sample yielded the 13 T cell receptor beta chains listed below, sequenced in a study of breast tumors, draining lymph nodes, adjacent tissues. Axillary draining lymph nodes of breast cancer patients supplied the node samples. TCRdb reprocessed the multiplex PCR reads with MiXCR, giving one entry per CDR3 protein. The sample consists of 150,000 to 200,000 distinct CDR3 sequences, approximately 30% of them appearing once. Sequencing was done on a sample of axillary lymph node tissue. These receptors were taken from a female donor with breast cancer. Some clones in this sample may be carry-over from other donors' samples.

This clonotype was counted many times. The chain carries TRBV19 and TRBJ2-7, with TRBD2 identical over 7 bases. The CDR3 totals 14 residues. Germline-derived CDR1 and CDR2 are LNHDA and SQIVND (reference sequence). The J segment lost 2 bases and the V segment lost 5 bases, leaving 6 bases of the junction unmatched. The CDR3 sequence: CASSFERGPYEQYF. The CDR3 coding sequence is TGTGCCAGTAGTTTCGAGCGGGGTCCCTACGAGCAGTACTTC.

The table lists this clonotype with many counts. The chain combines TRBV6-4 with TRBJ2-1; D is unresolved. The CDR3 extends over 16 amino acids. The ends were cut back, 5 bases at V and 0 bases at J, with 14 bases in the middle. Germline V gives CDR1 MRHNA, CDR2 SNTAGT. The CDR3 DNA follows: TGTGCCAGCAGTCACATTGCAACCCGCTCCTACAATGAGCAGTTCTTC. Protein sequence: CASSHIATRSYNEQFF.

This clonotype was recorded at least ten times. This sequence joins TRBV5-1 and TRBJ1-4; D not resolved. The CDR3 has 13 amino acids. The V and J ends lost 4 bases and 5 bases respectively, with 9 bases between them. Germline V gives CDR1 SGHRS, CDR2 YFSETQ. CDR3 protein: CASSKDGNEKLFF. The DNA of the CDR3 is TGCGCCAGCAGCAAGGACGGGAATGAAAAACTGTTTTTT.

CDR3: CSAMTGIAEAFF. The CDR3 nucleotides read TGCAGCGCAATGACAGGGATCGCTGAAGCTTTCTTT. V gene TRBV29-1 combines with J gene TRBJ1-1, with 7 bases fitting TRBD1. This CDR3 region has 12 residues. V lost 7 bases to trimming and J lost 6 bases; unmatched junction nucleotides: 8. CDR1 SQVTM and CDR2 ANQGSEA come from the germline V gene.

This clonotype has at least ten counts. At one of its ends the junction is not consistent with the germline gene, which may arise from a read error. The chain uses TRBV7-7 and TRBJ2-1, with D possibly TRBD2 on 5 matching bases. The CDR3 extends over 13 amino acids. The germline V gene has CDR1 SSHAT and CDR2 FNYEAQ (reference sequence). CDR3 sequence: CASSLGTSDEQFF. The DNA of the CDR3 is TGTGCTAGCAGCTTAGGAACTAGTGATGAGCAGTTCTTC.

The chain employs TRBV19 and TRBJ1-6; D is perhaps TRBD1 (5 bases). Trimming removed 4 bases from V and 9 bases from J, with 13 bases in between. This CDR3 spans 14 amino acids. Germline V gives CDR1 LNHDA, CDR2 SQIVND (reference sequence). In DNA form, the CDR3 reads TGTGCCAGTAGTACAGATGGGGCGCTTTCACCCCTCCACTTT. This translates into CASSTDGALSPLHF.

Ten or more counts support this clonotype. V usage is TRBV5-1 and J usage is TRBJ1-5; 8 nucleotides align to TRBD1. This CDR3 is built from 13 residues. Losses at the gene ends were 5 bases for V and 7 bases for J; bases not matched to a gene: 5. The germline CDR1 and CDR2 sequences are SGHRS and YFSETQ. The chain's CDR3 is CASRTGAGQPQHF. CDR3 nucleotide sequence: TGCGCCAGCAGGACAGGGGCAGGGCAGCCCCAGCATTTT.

Details on this clonotype: This may be a read error: a much more frequent sequence differs by one nucleotide. This rearrangement joins TRBV2 to TRBJ1-5; D perhaps matches TRBD1 (6 bases). V lost 5 bases and J lost 3, with 14 bases in between. The CDR3 length is 15 residues. Germline assignment: CDR1 SNHLY and CDR2 FYNNEI. CDR3 sequence: CASSLQGTANQPQHF. CDR3 nucleotides: TGTGCCAGCAGTTTACAGGGCACTGCCAATCAGCCCCAGCATTTT.

This clonotype showed up just a few times. V and J are TRBV28 and TRBJ1-6, with 10 bases that match TRBD1. Germline CDR1 MDHEN, CDR2 SYDVKM. The CDR3 is 15 residues long. With V trimmed by 7 bases and J by 5 bases, 5 bases remained unmatched. As DNA, the CDR3 is TGTGCCAGCATCCGACAGGGGGCACATAATTCACCCCTCCACTTT. It specifies CASIRQGAHNSPLHF.

V usage is TRBV9 and J usage is TRBJ1-1; D is undetermined. Trimming cost V 0 bases and J 6 bases, with 12 bases left between them. This CDR3 has 14 amino acids. Germline V gene lookup returns CDR1 SGDLS and CDR2 YYNGEE. Written as DNA, the CDR3 is TGTGCCAGCAGCGTAGCTCTGGGGAATCCTGAAGCTTTCTTT. Protein: CASSVALGNPEAFF.

This clonotype has more than one count but fewer than ten. A single base separates this from a much larger clone, so it may be a read error. This chain connects TRBV12-3 or TRBV12-4 to TRBJ2-5, with D uncertain. The CDR3 loop spans 11 amino acids. Between the trimmed V and J ends, which lost 10 bases and 5 bases, there was a span of 11 bases. Written as DNA, the CDR3 is TGTGCCATTTCCAGCGACGAGACCCAGTACTTC. Residues: CAISSDETQYF.

The sample holds many counts of this clonotype. A much larger clonotype is one base distant, so this may be a read error. The chain carries TRBV7-9 and TRBJ1-2, with 7 bases that match TRBD1. CDR3 length equals 15 residues. CDR1 is SEHNR and CDR2 is FQNEAQ in the germline V gene (reference sequence). The CDR3: CASSPGQALIYGYPF. CDR3 DNA: TGTGCCAGCAGCCCCGGACAGGCGCTAATATATGGCTACCCCTTC.

CDR3 coding DNA: TGCAGTGCTCCAAACCGGGGAACTGGAAACACCATATATTTT. It encodes CSAPNRGTGNTIYF. The chain links TRBV20-1 to TRBJ1-3; D not certain. This CDR3 is built from 14 residues. Trimming left V 5 bases short and J 2 bases short, with 13 bases between. Germline CDR1 reads DFQATT; CDR2 reads SNEGSKA (reference sequence).